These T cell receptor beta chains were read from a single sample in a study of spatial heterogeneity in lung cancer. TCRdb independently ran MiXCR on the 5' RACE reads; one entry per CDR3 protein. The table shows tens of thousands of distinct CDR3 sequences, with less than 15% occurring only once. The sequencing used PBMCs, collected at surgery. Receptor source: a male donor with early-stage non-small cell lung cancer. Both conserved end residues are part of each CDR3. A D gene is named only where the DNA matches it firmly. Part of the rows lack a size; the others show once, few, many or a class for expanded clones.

CDR3: CASSLGAGGYYNEQFF
DNA: TGTGCCAGCAGTTTAGGAGCGGGGGGGTACTACAATGAGCAGTTCTTC
size: hyperexpanded
V: TRBV28
D: TRBD2
length: 16
J: TRBJ2-1

CDR3: CASTKMPAAYEQYF
DNA: TGTGCCAGCACCAAAATGCCGGCAGCGTACGAGCAGTACTTC
size: many
V: TRBV6-2/TRBV6-3
D: .
length: 14
J: TRBJ2-7

CDR3: CASSYGLPFKGDTEAFF
DNA: TGTGCCAGCAGTTACGGCTTACCATTTAAAGGGGACACTGAAGCTTTCTTT
size: many
V: TRBV6-2/TRBV6-3
D: .
length: 17
J: TRBJ1-1

CDR3: CASSQDAGASNEKLFF
DNA: TGCGCCAGCAGCCAAGATGCGGGGGCTAGTAATGAAAAACTGTTTTTT
size: many
V: TRBV4-3
D: .
length: 16
J: TRBJ1-4

CDR3: CASRFRVSYEQYF
DNA: TGTGCCAGCAGATTTAGGGTCTCCTACGAGCAGTACTTC
size: .
V: TRBV12-3/TRBV12-4
D: .
length: 13
J: TRBJ2-7

CDR3: CSAREGAANTEAFF
DNA: TGCAGTGCTAGAGAGGGGGCAGCGAACACTGAAGCTTTCTTT
size: .
V: TRBV20-1
D: .
length: 14
J: TRBJ1-1

CDR3: CASSPGLALWGDTQYF
DNA: TGTGCCAGCAGCCCAGGACTAGCCCTCTGGGGAGATACGCAGTATTTT
size: many
V: TRBV7-9
D: TRBD2
length: 16
J: TRBJ2-3

CDR3: CASSSRLDTEAFF
DNA: TGTGCCAGCAGCTCCCGACTCGACACTGAAGCTTTCTTT
size: .
V: TRBV7-6
D: .
length: 13
J: TRBJ1-1

CDR3: CASSSGPRETQYF
DNA: TGTGCCAGCTCATCGGGCCCCAGGGAGACCCAGTACTTC
size: many
V: TRBV18
D: .
length: 13
J: TRBJ2-5

CDR3: CASSHSGGRTSLEQFF
DNA: TGTGCCAGCAGTCATAGCGGAGGGAGAACGAGTTTAGAGCAGTTCTTC
size: few
V: TRBV12-3/TRBV12-4
D: .
length: 16
J: TRBJ2-1

CDR3: CASSLQQRWRQPQHF
DNA: TGTGCCAGCAGCTTACAACAGAGGTGGCGGCAGCCCCAGCATTTT
size: .
V: TRBV6-2/TRBV6-3
D: .
length: 15
J: TRBJ1-5

CDR3: CASSLGTTGANVLTF
DNA: TGTGCCAGCAGTCTTGGAACTACTGGGGCCAACGTCCTGACTTTC
size: .
V: TRBV27
D: .
length: 15
J: TRBJ2-6

CDR3: CASSQKAGGTYEQYF
DNA: TGTGCCAGCAGCCAGAAAGCGGGAGGGACCTACGAGCAGTACTTC
size: .
V: TRBV7-3
D: TRBD2
length: 15
J: TRBJ2-7

CDR3: CASSFGGPVETQYF
DNA: TGTGCCAGCAGCTTCGGGGGGCCCGTGGAGACCCAGTACTTC
size: many
V: TRBV7-9
D: .
length: 14
J: TRBJ2-5

CDR3: CASSRTPGQGAADEQFF
DNA: TGTGCCAGCAGTAGAACCCCGGGACAGGGGGCTGCAGATGAGCAGTTCTTC
size: many
V: TRBV6-2/TRBV6-3
D: TRBD1
length: 17
J: TRBJ2-1

CDR3: CASSPRDSYNEQFF
DNA: TGCGCCAGCAGCCCCCGGGACAGTTACAATGAGCAGTTCTTC
size: few
V: TRBV5-1
D: TRBD1
length: 14
J: TRBJ2-1

CDR3: CASKKTGTGNNEQFF
DNA: TGTGCCAGCAAAAAAACCGGGACAGGGAACAATGAGCAGTTCTTC
size: .
V: TRBV6-2/TRBV6-3
D: TRBD1
length: 15
J: TRBJ2-1

CDR3: CASSSWTTGELFF
DNA: TGTGCCAGCAGCTCGTGGACCACCGGGGAGCTGTTTTTT
size: few
V: TRBV5-5
D: .
length: 13
J: TRBJ2-2

CDR3: CASSKRTGANTEAFF
DNA: TGTGCCAGCAGCAAAAGGACGGGGGCGAACACTGAAGCTTTCTTT
size: .
V: TRBV5-8
D: .
length: 15
J: TRBJ1-1

CDR3: CASSTRVGTGELFF
DNA: TGTGCCAGCAGTACGAGGGTAGGCACCGGGGAGCTGTTTTTT
size: .
V: TRBV7-3
D: .
length: 14
J: TRBJ2-2

CDR3: CASSLKFVREGAQPQHF
DNA: TGTGCCAGCAGCTTAAAATTCGTCCGAGAAGGGGCTCAGCCCCAGCATTTT
size: few
V: TRBV7-3
D: .
length: 17
J: TRBJ1-5

CDR3: CASIIGNTIYF
DNA: TGTGCCAGCATTATTGGAAACACCATATATTTT
size: few
V: TRBV28
D: .
length: 11
J: TRBJ1-3

CDR3: CASSSSGAVTYNEQFF
DNA: TGTGCCAGTAGTAGTAGTGGAGCAGTGACCTACAATGAGCAGTTCTTC
size: .
V: TRBV19
D: .
length: 16
J: TRBJ2-1

CDR3: CASSQVAPPNRGQYF
DNA: TGCGCCAGCAGCCAAGTTGCCCCCCCCAATAGGGGCCAGTACTTC
size: .
V: TRBV4-3
D: .
length: 15
J: TRBJ2-5

CDR3: CASTPRKTSGGQQTQYF
DNA: TGTGCCAGCACCCCAAGGAAGACTAGCGGAGGACAACAGACCCAGTACTTC
size: few
V: TRBV12-3/TRBV12-4
D: TRBD2
length: 17
J: TRBJ2-5

CDR3: CASSLVPGLAGVEQFF
DNA: TGTGCCAGCAGTTTAGTCCCCGGACTAGCGGGAGTTGAGCAGTTCTTC
size: .
V: TRBV12-3/TRBV12-4
D: TRBD2
length: 16
J: TRBJ2-1